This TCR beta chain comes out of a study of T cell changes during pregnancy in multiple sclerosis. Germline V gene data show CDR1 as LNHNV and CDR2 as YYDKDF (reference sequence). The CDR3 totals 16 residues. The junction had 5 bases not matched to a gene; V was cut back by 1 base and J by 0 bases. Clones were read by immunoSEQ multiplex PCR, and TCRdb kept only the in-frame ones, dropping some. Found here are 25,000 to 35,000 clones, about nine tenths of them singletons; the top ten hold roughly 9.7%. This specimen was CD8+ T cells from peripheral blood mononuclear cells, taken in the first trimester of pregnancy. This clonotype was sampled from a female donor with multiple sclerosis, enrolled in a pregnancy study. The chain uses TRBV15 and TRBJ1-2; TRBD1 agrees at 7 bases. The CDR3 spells CATSRGDSHSNYGYTF. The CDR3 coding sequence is TGTGCCACCAGCAGAGGGGACAGTCACTCTAACTATGGCTACACCTTC.